This TCR beta chain was recorded in a study of TET2 disruption in CD19-targeted CAR T cells (dated 2018 in TCRdb). Regarding the study in general: No additional inclusion criteria were applied, and the number of samples was determined by the original clinical trial design and by sample availability.

Concerning this clone itself: Its antigen is unknown. Coverage ceases 3 residues before the CDR3 finishes, and the germline J gene fills in the end.

The immunoSEQ assay was used for deep sequencing of the TCR beta chain. The authors' pipeline ran thus. Only productive TCR beta rearrangements were used to calculate clonotype frequencies. TCRdb retrieved this table from immuneACCESS and kept in-frame rearrangements only. Not all clones are present; in checked studies, unresolved V genes account for under half, and no reason is known for the remainder. The DNA was the basis for D and trimming; V, J and clone size are from that table. The sample table gives around 27,000 clones. The top ten clones comprise approximately 1.8% of the sample. The paper's findings and limits, for the study overall: Conclusions about the CAR T cells of the patient were based on extensive analysis of a single subject.

The junction carries 22 bases between V and J, which are trimmed by 1 base and 4 bases respectively. CDR3 length: 18 amino acids, cysteine to phenylalanine. The 45 bases shown cover part of the CDR3, and their frame starts at base 1. CDR1 DFQATT and CDR2 SNEGSKA are derived from the germline V gene (reference sequence). The sample's treatment or condition label, in plain terms: autologous CTL019 cells: CD19 CAR with 4-1BB and CD3 zeta domains. The CD19 CAR incorporated TCR zeta and 4-1BB costimulatory signaling domains. T cells for CTL019 manufacturing were collected from peripheral blood by means of leukapheresis. The DNeasy Blood and Tissue Kit was used to extract genomic DNA from pre-infusion T cells, peripheral blood, or sorted post-infusion T cells.

The receptor comes from a man between 65 and 85 years old with chronic lymphocytic leukemia. The rearranged chain carries TRBV20-1 and TRBJ1-4, and perhaps TRBD1 as D gene, on 5 matching bases. Material: CD8- CAR+ T cells sorted from cultured blood T cells, obtained for CD19 CAR T cell therapy. This specimen's cell subset or site label, interpreted: CD8-negative CAR-positive T cells from the infusion product. This receptor has the CDR3 CSARVAGAPQGVNEKLFF. The covered CDR3 bases are TGCAGTGCTAGAGTCGCAGGCGCTCCCCAGGGTGTTAATGAAAAA.